This TCR beta chain came from a study of blood T cell repertoires in COVID-19. Across the whole study: The cDNA or gDNA used as material had been derived from T cells, B-cell-depleted T cells, or PBMCs.

With V trimmed by 2 bases and J by 0 bases, 1 base remained unmatched. The CDR3 has 14 amino acids. Germline V lookup: CDR1 SGHRS, CDR2 YFSETQ. Per the study methods: Estimation of nucleated cell counts relied on the amplification of reference gene primers. Here immunoSEQ multiplex PCR was the method, and the copy in TCRdb shows in-frame clones only, minus some. V and J calls and clone size are copied from that table; D and trimming were computed from the DNA. Seen here are 30,000 or so clones, roughly 78% observed once, and the top ten hold approximately 40%. The chain carries TRBV5-1 and TRBJ1-1; 7 nucleotides line up with TRBD1. This receptor was identified in an elderly man with active or convalescent COVID-19. Sequenced: peripheral blood. The DNA for the CDR3 is TGCGCCAGCAGCTTAGACAGGGTGAACACTGAAGCTTTCTTT. It specifies CASSLDRVNTEAFF.